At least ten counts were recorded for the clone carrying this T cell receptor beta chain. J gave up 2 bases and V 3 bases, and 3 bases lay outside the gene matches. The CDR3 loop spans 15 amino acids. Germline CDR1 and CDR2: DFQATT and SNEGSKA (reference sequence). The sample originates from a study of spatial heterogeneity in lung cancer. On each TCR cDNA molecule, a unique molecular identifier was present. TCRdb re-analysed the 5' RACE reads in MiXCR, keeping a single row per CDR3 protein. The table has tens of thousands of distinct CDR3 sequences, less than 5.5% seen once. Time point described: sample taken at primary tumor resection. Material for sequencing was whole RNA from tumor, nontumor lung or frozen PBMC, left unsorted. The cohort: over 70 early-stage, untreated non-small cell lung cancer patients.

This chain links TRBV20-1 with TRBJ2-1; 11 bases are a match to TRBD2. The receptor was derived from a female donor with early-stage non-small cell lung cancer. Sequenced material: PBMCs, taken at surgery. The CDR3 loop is CSARRLAGPYNEQFF. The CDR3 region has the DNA TGCAGTGCTAGGAGACTAGCGGGACCCTACAATGAGCAGTTCTTC.